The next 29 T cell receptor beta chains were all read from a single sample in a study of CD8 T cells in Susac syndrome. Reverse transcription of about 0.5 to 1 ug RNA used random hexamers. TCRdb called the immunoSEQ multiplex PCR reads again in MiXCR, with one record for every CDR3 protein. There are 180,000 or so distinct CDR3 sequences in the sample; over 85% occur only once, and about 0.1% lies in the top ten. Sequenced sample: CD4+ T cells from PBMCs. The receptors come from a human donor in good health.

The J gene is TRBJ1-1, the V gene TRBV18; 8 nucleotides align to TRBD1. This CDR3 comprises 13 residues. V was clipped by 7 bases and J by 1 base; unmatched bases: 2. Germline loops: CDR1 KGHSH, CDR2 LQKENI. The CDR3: CASLQGGNTEAFF. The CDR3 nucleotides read TGTGCCAGCTTACAGGGGGGGAACACTGAAGCTTTCTTT.

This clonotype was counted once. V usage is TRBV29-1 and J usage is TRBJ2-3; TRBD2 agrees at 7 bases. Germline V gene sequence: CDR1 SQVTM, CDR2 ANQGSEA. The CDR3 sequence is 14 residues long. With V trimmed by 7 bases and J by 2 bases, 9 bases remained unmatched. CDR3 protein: CSAAPGLHTDTQYF. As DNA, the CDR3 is TGCAGCGCTGCCCCGGGACTACACACAGATACGCAGTATTTT.

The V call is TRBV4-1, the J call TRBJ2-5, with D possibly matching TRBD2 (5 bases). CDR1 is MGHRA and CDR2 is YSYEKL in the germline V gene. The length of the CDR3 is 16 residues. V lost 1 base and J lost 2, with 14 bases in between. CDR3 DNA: TGCGCCAGCAGCCAAGGGAGCGGCAGGCTTCAAGAGACCCAGTACTTC. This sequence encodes CASSQGSGRLQETQYF.

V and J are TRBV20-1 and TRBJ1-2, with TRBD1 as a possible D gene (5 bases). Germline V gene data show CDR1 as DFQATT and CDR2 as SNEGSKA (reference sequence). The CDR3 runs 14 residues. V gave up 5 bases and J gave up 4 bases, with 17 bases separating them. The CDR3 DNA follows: TGCAGTGCTCCCCGACAGAACACTGGCTATGGCTACACCTTC. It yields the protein CSAPRQNTGYGYTF.

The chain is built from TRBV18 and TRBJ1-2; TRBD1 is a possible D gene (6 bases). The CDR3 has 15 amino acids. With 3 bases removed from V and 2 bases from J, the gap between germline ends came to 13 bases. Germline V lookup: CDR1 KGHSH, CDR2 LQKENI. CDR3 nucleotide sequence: TGTGCCAGCTCACCCCAGGGGAACGAAAACTATGGCTACACCTTC. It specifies CASSPQGNENYGYTF.

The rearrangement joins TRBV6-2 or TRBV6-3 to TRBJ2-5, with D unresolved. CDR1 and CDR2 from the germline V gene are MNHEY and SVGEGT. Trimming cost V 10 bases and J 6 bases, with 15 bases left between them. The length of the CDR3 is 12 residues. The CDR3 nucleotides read TGTGCCACCGAGGACCCCCCAAAGACCCAGTACTTC. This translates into CATEDPPKTQYF.

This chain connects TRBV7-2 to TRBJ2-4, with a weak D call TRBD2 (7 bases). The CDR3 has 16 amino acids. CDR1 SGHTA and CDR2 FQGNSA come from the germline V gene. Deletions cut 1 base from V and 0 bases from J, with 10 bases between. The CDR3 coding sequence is TGTGCCAGCAGCTTAGTCGGGGGGCTAGCCAAAAACATTCAGTACTTC. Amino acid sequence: CASSLVGGLAKNIQYF.

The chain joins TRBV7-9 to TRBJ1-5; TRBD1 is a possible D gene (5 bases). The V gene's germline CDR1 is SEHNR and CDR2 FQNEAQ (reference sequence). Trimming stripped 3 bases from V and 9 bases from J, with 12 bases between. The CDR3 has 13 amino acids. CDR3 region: CASSLVGGMPQHF. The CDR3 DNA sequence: TGTGCCAGCAGCTTGGTGGGGGGGATGCCCCAGCATTTT.

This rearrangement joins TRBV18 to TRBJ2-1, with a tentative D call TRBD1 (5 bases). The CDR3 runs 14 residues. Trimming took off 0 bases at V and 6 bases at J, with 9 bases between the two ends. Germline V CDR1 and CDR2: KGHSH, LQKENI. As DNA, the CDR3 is TGTGCCAGCTCACCACCCAGCAGGGCCAATGAGCAGTTCTTC. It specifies CASSPPSRANEQFF.

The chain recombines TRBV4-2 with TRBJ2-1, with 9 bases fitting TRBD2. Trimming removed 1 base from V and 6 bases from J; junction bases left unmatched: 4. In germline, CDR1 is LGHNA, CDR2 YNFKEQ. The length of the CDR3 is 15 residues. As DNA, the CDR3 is TGTGCCAGCAGCCAAGTTCTAGCGGGGTCCAATGAGCAGTTCTTC. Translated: CASSQVLAGSNEQFF.

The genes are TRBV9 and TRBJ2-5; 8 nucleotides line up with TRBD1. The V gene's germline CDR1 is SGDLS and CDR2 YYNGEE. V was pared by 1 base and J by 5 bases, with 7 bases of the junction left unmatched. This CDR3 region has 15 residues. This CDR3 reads CASSVWGQAGETQYF. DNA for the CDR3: TGTGCCAGCAGCGTATGGGGACAGGCTGGGGAGACCCAGTACTTC. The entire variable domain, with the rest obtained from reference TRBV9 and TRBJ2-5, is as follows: DSGVTQTPKHLITATGQRVTLRCSPRSGDLSVYWYQQSLDQGLQFLIQYYNGEERAKGNILERFSAQQFPDLHSELNLSSLELGDSALYFCASSVWGQAGETQYFGPGTRLLVL.

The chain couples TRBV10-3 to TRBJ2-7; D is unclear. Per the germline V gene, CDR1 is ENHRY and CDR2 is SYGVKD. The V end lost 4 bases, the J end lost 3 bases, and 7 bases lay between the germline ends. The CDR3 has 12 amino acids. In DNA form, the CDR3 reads TGTGCCATCAGTGCCCAGAGCTACGAGCAGTACTTC. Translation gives CAISAQSYEQYF.

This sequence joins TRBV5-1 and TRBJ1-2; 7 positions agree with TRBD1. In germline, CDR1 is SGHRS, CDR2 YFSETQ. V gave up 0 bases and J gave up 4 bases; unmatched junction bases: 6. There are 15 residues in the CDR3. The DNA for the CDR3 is TGCGCCAGCAGCTTGGGGGGACAGATCGGCTATGGCTACACCTTC. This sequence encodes CASSLGGQIGYGYTF.

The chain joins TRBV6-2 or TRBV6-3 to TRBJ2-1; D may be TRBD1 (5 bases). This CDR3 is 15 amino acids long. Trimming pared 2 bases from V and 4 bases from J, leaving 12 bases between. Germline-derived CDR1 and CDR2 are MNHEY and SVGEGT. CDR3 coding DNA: TGTGCCAGCAGTTACGATAGGGGAATATACAATGAGCAGTTCTTC. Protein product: CASSYDRGIYNEQFF.

The CDR3 sequence is CASSQGRQGGYQETQYF. DNA for the CDR3: TGTGCCAGCAGCCAGGGACGACAGGGAGGGTACCAAGAGACCCAGTACTTC. The rearrangement uses TRBV3-1 and TRBJ2-5; D is perhaps TRBD1 or TRBD2 (7 bases each). Germline CDR1 is LGHDT and CDR2 is YNNKEL (reference sequence). The CDR3 has 17 amino acids. V was shortened by 3 bases and J by 0 bases, with 17 bases between the two germline ends.

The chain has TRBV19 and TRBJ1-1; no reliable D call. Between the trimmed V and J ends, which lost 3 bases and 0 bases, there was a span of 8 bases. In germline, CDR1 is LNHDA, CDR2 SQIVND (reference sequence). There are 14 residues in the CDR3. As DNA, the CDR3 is TGTGCCAGTAGTATGGGCAACCTGAACACTGAAGCTTTCTTT. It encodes CASSMGNLNTEAFF. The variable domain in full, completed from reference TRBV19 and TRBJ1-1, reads DGGITQSPKYLFRKEGQNVTLSCEQNLNHDAMYWYRQDPGQGLRLIYYSQIVNDFQKGDIAEGYSVSREKKESFPLTVTSAQKNPTAFYLCASSMGNLNTEAFFGQGTRLTVV.

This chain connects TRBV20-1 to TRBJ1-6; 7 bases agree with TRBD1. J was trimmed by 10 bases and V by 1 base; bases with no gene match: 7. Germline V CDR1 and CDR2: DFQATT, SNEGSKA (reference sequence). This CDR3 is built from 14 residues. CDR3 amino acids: CSARVRDSGSPLHF. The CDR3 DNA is TGCAGTGCTAGAGTACGGGACAGTGGATCACCCCTCCACTTT.

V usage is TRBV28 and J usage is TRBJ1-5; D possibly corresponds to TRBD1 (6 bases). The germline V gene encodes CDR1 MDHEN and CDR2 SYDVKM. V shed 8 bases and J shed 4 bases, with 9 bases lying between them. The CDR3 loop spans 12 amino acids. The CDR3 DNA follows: TGTGCCAGCCGACAGGATAATCAGCCCCAGCATTTT. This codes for CASRQDNQPQHF.

The CDR3 reads CASSVTPRTHGYTF. The CDR3 DNA sequence: TGTGCCAGCAGCGTAACTCCGAGGACCCATGGCTACACCTTC. This sequence joins TRBV9 and TRBJ1-2; no clear D. The CDR3 has 14 amino acids. In germline, CDR1 is SGDLS, CDR2 YYNGEE. The V and J ends lost 1 base and 6 bases respectively, with 13 bases between them.

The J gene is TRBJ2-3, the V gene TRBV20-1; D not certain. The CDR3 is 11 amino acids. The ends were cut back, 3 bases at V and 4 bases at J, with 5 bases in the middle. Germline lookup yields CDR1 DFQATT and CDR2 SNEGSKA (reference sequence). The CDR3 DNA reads TGCAGTGCTAGGCGAGCAGATACGCAGTATTTT. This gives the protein CSARRADTQYF.

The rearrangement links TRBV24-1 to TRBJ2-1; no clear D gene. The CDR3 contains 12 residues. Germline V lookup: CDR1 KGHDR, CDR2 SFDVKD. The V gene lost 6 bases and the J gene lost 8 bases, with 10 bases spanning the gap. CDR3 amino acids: CATSTSWYEQFF. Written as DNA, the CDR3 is TGTGCCACCAGTACCTCGTGGTATGAGCAGTTCTTC.

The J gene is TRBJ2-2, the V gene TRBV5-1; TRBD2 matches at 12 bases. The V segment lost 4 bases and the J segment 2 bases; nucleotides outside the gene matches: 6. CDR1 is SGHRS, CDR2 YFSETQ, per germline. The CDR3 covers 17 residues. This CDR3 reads CASSPRTSGDNTGELFF. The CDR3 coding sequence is TGCGCCAGCAGCCCTCGGACTAGCGGGGACAACACCGGGGAGCTGTTTTTT.

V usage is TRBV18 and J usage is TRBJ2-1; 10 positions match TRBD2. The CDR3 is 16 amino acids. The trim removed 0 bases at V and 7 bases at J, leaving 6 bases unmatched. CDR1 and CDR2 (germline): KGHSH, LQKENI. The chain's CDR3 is CASSPPSGRAGNEQFF. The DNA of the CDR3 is TGTGCCAGCTCACCACCCAGCGGGAGGGCCGGGAATGAGCAGTTCTTC.

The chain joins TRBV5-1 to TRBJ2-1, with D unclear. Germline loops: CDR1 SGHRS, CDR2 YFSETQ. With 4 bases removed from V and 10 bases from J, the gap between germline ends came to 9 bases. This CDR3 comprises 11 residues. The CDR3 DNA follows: TGCGCCAGCAGCCTTGGGCTAGAGCAGTTCTTC. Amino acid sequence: CASSLGLEQFF. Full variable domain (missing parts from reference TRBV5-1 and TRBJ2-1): KAGVTQTPRYLIKTRGQQVTLSCSPISGHRSVSWYQQTPGQGLQFLFEYFSETQRNKGNFPGRFSGRQFSNSRSEMNVSTLELGDSALYLCASSLGLEQFFGPGTRLTVL.

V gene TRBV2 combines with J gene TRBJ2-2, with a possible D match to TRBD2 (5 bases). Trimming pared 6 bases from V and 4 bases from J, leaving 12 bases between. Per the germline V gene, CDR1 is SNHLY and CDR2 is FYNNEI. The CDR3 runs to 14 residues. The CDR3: CASSARGATGELFF. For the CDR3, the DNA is TGTGCCAGCAGCGCCCGGGGTGCCACCGGGGAGCTGTTTTTT.

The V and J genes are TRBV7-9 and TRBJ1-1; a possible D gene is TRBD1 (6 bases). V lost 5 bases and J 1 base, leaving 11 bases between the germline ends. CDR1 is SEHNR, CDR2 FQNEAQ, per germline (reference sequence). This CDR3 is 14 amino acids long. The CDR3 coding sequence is TGTGCCAGCAGCCACGGACAGACGAACACTGAAGCTTTCTTT. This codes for CASSHGQTNTEAFF.

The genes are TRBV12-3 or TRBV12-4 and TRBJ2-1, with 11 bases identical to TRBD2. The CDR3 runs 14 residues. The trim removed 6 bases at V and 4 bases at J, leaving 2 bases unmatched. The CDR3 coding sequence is TGTGCCAGCAGGACTAGCGGGGTTTACAATGAGCAGTTCTTC. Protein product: CASRTSGVYNEQFF.

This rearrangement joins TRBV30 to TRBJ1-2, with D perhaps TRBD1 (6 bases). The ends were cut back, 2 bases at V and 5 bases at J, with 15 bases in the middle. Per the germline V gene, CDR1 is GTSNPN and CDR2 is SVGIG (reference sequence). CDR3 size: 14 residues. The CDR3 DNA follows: TGTGCCTGGAGTTCTACCGGGACACTGTATGGCTACACCTTC. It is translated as CAWSSTGTLYGYTF.

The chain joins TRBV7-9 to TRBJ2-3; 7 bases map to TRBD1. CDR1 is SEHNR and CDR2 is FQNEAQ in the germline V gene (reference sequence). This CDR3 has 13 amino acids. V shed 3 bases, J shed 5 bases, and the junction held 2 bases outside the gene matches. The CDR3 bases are TGTGCCAGCAGCTTCGGGGACAGAGATACGCAGTATTTT. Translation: CASSFGDRDTQYF.